This record concerns one T cell receptor beta chain sequence. What it recognizes is unknown. These data originate in a study of T cell responses to AZD1222 COVID-19 vaccine. Broader study findings: Mostly white British, mostly female donors; authors suggested clonal diversity may be underestimated. Baseline antibody screening turned up just a handful of seropositive AZD1222 recipients.

The CDR3 contains 12 residues. Germline values: CDR1 SGHAT, CDR2 FQNNGV. Germline trimming cut 5 bases from V and 13 bases from J; bases unmatched to any gene: 6. Here immunoSEQ multiplex PCR was the method, and the copy in TCRdb shows in-frame clones only, minus some. The sample records more than 100,000 clones, approximately 90% being singletons. The receptor was isolated from an adult in good health. Material: peripheral blood, obtained on day 0 of AZD1222 vaccination. The chain has TRBV11-2 and TRBJ2-4; TRBD1 matches 9 bases. The CDR3 DNA follows: TGTGCCAGCAGCCCCAACAGGGGGCCCCAGTACTTC. Translating it yields CASSPNRGPQYF.